This is a list of T cell receptor beta chains from one sample in a study of T-cell reconstitution after alpha-beta-depleted transplantation in children. In TCRdb, the PCR reads were re-called with MiXCR into one record per CDR3 protein. In the table there are 200,000 to 300,000 distinct CDR3 sequences, 20% to 30% of which are singletons. Sequenced material: PBMCs, taken before TCRalphabeta/CD19-depleted stem cell transplant. Source of these receptors: a girl aged 2 to 9 with Fanconi anemia, due to receive a stem cell transplant. Each CDR3 is given with its conserved first and last residue. D genes are given only for firm matches. Clone size is shown for a subset of rows, as once, few, many or a class of expanded clone.

CDR3 DNA	CDR3 protein	D gene	clone size	V gene	J gene
TGTGCCAGCAGTCGGGACCTCCAGGGGACCCAGTACTTC	CASSRDLQGTQYF	-	-	TRBV12-3/TRBV12-4	TRBJ2-5
TGCAGTGCTAGGTCCTGGACCCATAGCTACAATGAGCAGTTCTTC	CSARSWTHSYNEQFF	-	many	TRBV20-1	TRBJ2-1
TGTGCCAGCAGTGAATACCAAAACGGACTAGCTACCCGTACAGATACGCAGTATTTT	CASSEYQNGLATRTDTQYF	TRBD2	many	TRBV25-1	TRBJ2-3
TGTGCCAGTAGTATGGGACTAGCGGTTTTCAATGAGCAGTTCTTC	CASSMGLAVFNEQFF	TRBD2	-	TRBV19	TRBJ2-1
TGTGCCAGCAGTTCCGGACGGGATAATTCACCCCTCCACTTT	CASSSGRDNSPLHF	-	many	TRBV12-3/TRBV12-4	TRBJ1-6
TGCAGTGCTGTCGGAGGGCGGGGGCGAACCTACGAGCAGTACTTC	CSAVGGRGRTYEQYF	-	once	TRBV20-1	TRBJ2-7
TGCAGCGCGAACCGGGACGGAGACAATGAGCAGTTCTTC	CSANRDGDNEQFF	-	-	TRBV29-1	TRBJ2-1
TGTGCCAGCAGAAGCCCGACAGGGGCCAGGGAGCAGTACTTC	CASRSPTGAREQYF	TRBD1	many	TRBV12-3/TRBV12-4	TRBJ2-7
TGTGCCAGCAGTTCGTCACCGGGACTGCAGTTCTTC	CASSSSPGLQFF	-	-	TRBV28	TRBJ2-1
TGTGCCAGCTCACCATTACGAGGTGATGAGCAGTTCTTC	CASSPLRGDEQFF	-	-	TRBV18	TRBJ2-1
TGCAGTGCTAGACCGCAGGGAAATGGCGGGGAGCTGTTTTTT	CSARPQGNGGELFF	-	few	TRBV20-1	TRBJ2-2
TGTGCCAGCATGTACAGCCACACCGGGGAGCTGTTTTTT	CASMYSHTGELFF	-	-	TRBV28	TRBJ2-2
TGTGCCAGCAGTACAGGCTATGATCAGCCCCAGCATTTT	CASSTGYDQPQHF	-	few	TRBV7-9	TRBJ1-5
TGCGCCAGCAGGATCGATAGGGCCTACGAGCAGTACTTC	CASRIDRAYEQYF	-	many	TRBV5-1	TRBJ2-7
TGCAGTGCTGGACCCGTCTACGAGCAGTACTTC	CSAGPVYEQYF	-	many	TRBV20-1	TRBJ2-7
TGCGCCAGCAGCTGGACTGGACAGGGCGGGGGGGACATTCAGTACTTC	CASSWTGQGGGDIQYF	-	-	TRBV5-1	TRBJ2-4
TGCAGTGCTCTGGGACTAGCGGAGACAGATACGCAGTATTTT	CSALGLAETDTQYF	TRBD2	many	TRBV20-1	TRBJ2-3
TGCAGCGTGACCGGGACTAGTGAGGCGGAGACCCAGTACTTC	CSVTGTSEAETQYF	TRBD2	few	TRBV29-1	TRBJ2-5
TGTGCCAGCGGACAGTCTTACTCCTACGAGCAGTACTTC	CASGQSYSYEQYF	-	many	TRBV12-3/TRBV12-4	TRBJ2-7
TGTGCCAGCAACCCATTAAGACTAGGACCCAACAATGAGCAGTTCTTC	CASNPLRLGPNNEQFF	-	-	TRBV2	TRBJ2-1
TGCAGCGTTGCGGGCACAGATACGCAGTATTTT	CSVAGTDTQYF	-	many	TRBV29-1	TRBJ2-3
TGCGCCAGCAGGGGGGCCGGAGATACGCAGTATTTT	CASRGAGDTQYF	-	-	TRBV5-1	TRBJ2-3
TGTGCCATCAGTGTACGGAGTAGCACAGATACGCAGTATTTT	CAISVRSSTDTQYF	-	many	TRBV10-3	TRBJ2-3
TGCAGTGCTTTCCAGGGTAATGAAAAACTGTTTTTT	CSAFQGNEKLFF	-	-	TRBV20-1	TRBJ1-4
TGCAGCGTGGGGACATATGGCTACACCTTC	CSVGTYGYTF	-	-	TRBV29-1	TRBJ1-2
TGCAGTGCTACCCGGACAGGCTCCTACGAGCAGTACTTC	CSATRTGSYEQYF	TRBD1	-	TRBV20-1	TRBJ2-7
TGTGCCAGCAGGCCAGCTAGCACAGATACGCAGTATTTT	CASRPASTDTQYF	-	once	TRBV28	TRBJ2-3
TGTGCTAGTGGTTTGGTACGAGATGCGGGACTAGCCTACGAGCAGTACTTC	CASGLVRDAGLAYEQYF	TRBD2	few	TRBV12-5	TRBJ2-7
TGTGCCAGCAGCTTAGATAGCTTCCGAGGCGTAGCGGGGATCTCTGGGGCCAACGTCCTGACTTTC	CASSLDSFRGVAGISGANVLTF	TRBD2	many	TRBV11-2	TRBJ2-6
TGTGCCAGCAGTAATAGGGCTCCAGATACGCAGTATTTT	CASSNRAPDTQYF	-	few	TRBV7-9	TRBJ2-3
TGCAGCGTTGTGGTGGACAGGAGGAAGACCCAGTACTTC	CSVVVDRRKTQYF	TRBD1	-	TRBV29-1	TRBJ2-5
TGCAGCGGATCGACAGGGGATCGTCAGCCCCAGCATTTT	CSGSTGDRQPQHF	TRBD1	few	TRBV29-1	TRBJ1-5
TGCGCCAGCAGCGGGCGGTCGGGAGGGCCGAAAGATACGCAGTATTTT	CASSGRSGGPKDTQYF	TRBD2	-	TRBV10-1	TRBJ2-3
TGTGCCAGCAGTGAATTTCGTGCTAAGACCGGGGAGCTGTTTTTT	CASSEFRAKTGELFF	-	-	TRBV25-1	TRBJ2-2
TGCAGTGCTAGAGAATTCGACAGGTTCTACAATGAGCAGTTCTTC	CSAREFDRFYNEQFF	-	-	TRBV20-1	TRBJ2-1